The present entry profiles one T cell receptor beta chain with its context. Clones were read by immunoSEQ multiplex PCR, and TCRdb kept only the in-frame ones, dropping some. The table records more than 300,000 clones, approximately 87% of them present only once. This sample is part of a study of blood T cell repertoires in COVID-19. Trimming took off 4 bases at V and 4 bases at J, with 7 bases between the two ends. Per germline, CDR1 SGHDN and CDR2 FVKESK. The CDR3 spans 13 residues. The TCR originated in a woman in her forties or fifties with COVID-19, enrolled during active disease. The chain links TRBV14 to TRBJ2-2; unclear D gene. Sequenced: peripheral blood. The CDR3 reads CASSRLATGELFF. The CDR3 nucleotides read TGTGCCAGCAGCCGTTTAGCCACCGGGGAGCTGTTTTTT. Looking up the rest from reference TRBV14 and TRBJ2-2 gives the full variable domain: EAGVTQFPSHSVIEKGQTVTLRCDPISGHDNLYWYRRVMGKEIKFLLHFVKESKQDESGMPNNRFLAERTGGTYSTLKVQPAELEDSGVYFCASSRLATGELFFGEGSRLTVL.